What follows is one T cell receptor (beta chain) and its context. This entry comes from a study of T cells after somatic rescue of genetic block. Repertoires were generated with immunoSEQ multiplex PCR, while TCRdb's copy carries only in-frame clones and drops some. Of roughly 120,000 clones detected, about 89% appear once; the ten largest clones hold 1.4% to 1.5%. The CDR3 has 11 residues. Germline-derived CDR1 and CDR2 are SGHAT and FQNNGV. The V gene lost 9 bases and the J gene lost 4 bases, with 8 bases spanning the gap. The chain recombines TRBV11-2 with TRBJ2-3; perhaps D is TRBD1 or TRBD2 (5 bases each). Sequencing input: peripheral blood mononuclear cells (PBMCs). The source is a woman between 18 and 29 years old. In DNA form, the CDR3 reads TGTGCCAGTAGAGGGGCAGATACGCAGTATTTT. It is translated as CASRGADTQYF. Looking up the rest from reference TRBV11-2 and TRBJ2-3 gives the full variable domain: EAGVAQSPRYKIIEKRQSVAFWCNPISGHATLYWYQQILGQGPKLLIQFQNNGVVDDSQLPKDRFSAERLKGVDSTLKIQPAKLEDSAVYLCASRGADTQYFGPGTRLTVL.